These 19 T cell receptor beta chains were all obtained from the same sample, sequenced in a study of post-analysis software for immune sequencing data. Overall study findings and caveats: In patients, five or six TRBV segments were more frequent than in controls, with TRBV5-6, TRBV5-1 and TRBV20-1 among them.

For these TCRs, the target antigens are not known. Every TCR beta cDNA library bore unique molecular identifiers. TCRdb reprocessed the PCR reads with MiXCR, giving one entry per CDR3 protein. This table holds under 900,000 distinct CDR3 sequences, about 57% found once. Sequencing was done on a sample of blood. All receptors derive from a girl aged 5-17 years with multiple sclerosis.

Comments on this clonotype: The junction differs from germline at one of its ends, possibly a read error. The chain couples TRBV7-2 to TRBJ1-6; a weak D match, TRBD1 (6 bases). CDR1 and CDR2 from the germline V gene are SGHTA and FQGNSA. The CDR3 is 14 amino acids. The CDR3 region is CASSLRQGRSPPHF. The CDR3 nucleotides are TGTGCCAGCAGCTTAAGGCAGGGGAGGTCACCCCCCCACTTT.

This clonotype has more than one count but fewer than ten. The chain carries TRBV12-3 or TRBV12-4 and TRBJ2-1, with TRBD1 matching over 10 bases. With 5 bases clipped from V and 8 bases from J, the junction kept 6 bases outside the gene matches. The CDR3 has 14 residues. The CDR3 nucleotides are TGTGCCAGCAGTCCGAGACAGGGGGCCGATGAGCAGTTCTTC. It encodes CASSPRQGADEQFF.

This clonotype was seen a handful of times. This sequence joins TRBV20-1 and TRBJ2-5; the D gene is possibly TRBD1 (5 bases). The CDR3 extends over 11 amino acids. The germline CDR1 and CDR2 sequences are DFQATT and SNEGSKA (reference sequence). Trimming shortened V by 5 bases and J by 4 bases, and 8 bases separated the two germline ends. The CDR3 bases are TGCAGTGCTCGTCAGGGAGAGACCCAGTACTTC. It encodes CSARQGETQYF.

As DNA, the CDR3 is TGCAGTGCTGCTGGGGGGCGGGAGGGTTACGAGCAGTACTTC. It codes for CSAAGGREGYEQYF. This chain links TRBV20-1 with TRBJ2-7, with TRBD2 identical over 9 bases. Germline CDR1 DFQATT, CDR2 SNEGSKA (reference sequence). J was trimmed by 4 bases and V by 5 bases; bases with no gene match: 9. The CDR3 sequence is 14 residues long.

The genes are TRBV6-5 and TRBJ2-5; maybe TRBD2 (5 bases). The V gene's germline CDR1 is MNHEY and CDR2 SVGAGI. This CDR3 comprises 14 residues. The germline V and J ends were trimmed by 8 bases and 2 bases, with 15 bases remaining between them. The CDR3 coding sequence is TGTGCCAGCCACCGCGGGTGGGGACAAGAGACCCAGTACTTC. Translating it yields CASHRGWGQETQYF.

The chain joins TRBV6-5 to TRBJ1-1; D is possibly TRBD1 (5 bases). V lost 2 bases and J lost 5, with 9 bases in between. Germline values: CDR1 MNHEY, CDR2 SVGAGI. The CDR3 runs 13 residues. As DNA, the CDR3 is TGTGCCAGCAGTTACCCTGGGGGAACTGAAGCTTTCTTT. Translating gives CASSYPGGTEAFF.

This clonotype was recorded a few times. The chain recombines TRBV12-3 or TRBV12-4 with TRBJ2-3; TRBD2 agrees at 10 bases. J gave up 6 bases and V 6 bases, and 6 bases lay outside the gene matches. The CDR3 totals 14 residues. CDR3 nucleotide sequence: TGTGCCAGCAGGAAGAGCGGGAGGGGTGATACGCAGTATTTT. Amino acids: CASRKSGRGDTQYF.

This clonotype was seen a handful of times. The J gene is TRBJ2-4, the V gene TRBV10-3; 7 bases line up with TRBD2. The J call is in doubt because the DNA end fits TRBJ2-7 better. The V gene's germline CDR1 is ENHRY and CDR2 SYGVKD. CDR3 length: 13 amino acids. The CDR3 loop is CAISREGSYEQYF. Written as DNA, the CDR3 is TGTGCCATCAGCAGGGAGGGTTCCTACGAGCAGTACTTC.

The gene calls are TRBV10-3 and TRBJ2-7, with D possibly being TRBD1 or TRBD2 (5 bases each). This CDR3 has 13 amino acids. Looked up from germline, CDR1 is ENHRY and CDR2 is SYGVKD. Trimming shortened V by 6 bases and J by 6 bases, and 15 bases separated the two germline ends. The CDR3 coding sequence is TGTGCCATCAGCTGGGACGACGGCGCCGAGCAGTACTTC. Protein: CAISWDDGAEQYF.

This clonotype showed up just once. The J gene is TRBJ2-1, the V gene TRBV9; the match to TRBD2 covers 7 bases. This CDR3 has 17 amino acids. Trimming removed 0 bases from V and 0 bases from J; junction bases left unmatched: 6. The germline V gene has CDR1 SGDLS and CDR2 YYNGEE. CDR3 protein: CASSVEERGSSYNEQFF. CDR3 sequence (DNA): TGTGCCAGCAGCGTAGAGGAGCGGGGTAGCTCCTACAATGAGCAGTTCTTC.

The rearrangement uses TRBV30 and TRBJ2-1; no reliable D call. Germline loops: CDR1 GTSNPN, CDR2 SVGIG (reference sequence). V lost 4 bases, J lost 5 bases, and 12 bases lay in between. The CDR3 covers 13 residues. CDR3 amino acids: CAWKGFADNEQFF. The CDR3 DNA is TGTGCCTGGAAGGGATTTGCGGACAATGAGCAGTTCTTC.

This chain joins TRBV12-5 and TRBJ2-1; D is ambiguous. CDR3 length equals 14 residues. In germline, CDR1 is LGHNT, CDR2 FRNRAP. V was clipped by 4 bases and J by 4 bases, with 11 bases between them. The CDR3, as DNA: TGTGCTAGTGGTTCGCCGGGCCTTTACAATGAGCAGTTCTTC. It codes for CASGSPGLYNEQFF.

This clonotype turned up a few times. The CDR3 DNA reads as TGCGCCAGCAGCTTGGCCGGGACTAGCGGGAGCAATGAGCAGTTCTTC. It translates to CASSLAGTSGSNEQFF. The chain combines TRBV5-1 with TRBJ2-1, with 14 bases fitting TRBD2. The CDR3 contains 16 residues. Germline loops: CDR1 SGHRS, CDR2 YFSETQ. Germline trimming cut 0 bases from V and 6 bases from J; bases unmatched to any gene: 2.

The chain carries TRBV5-1 and TRBJ2-6; 11 bases align to TRBD1. Germline CDR1 reads SGHRS; CDR2 reads YFSETQ. J gave up 1 base and V 2 bases, and 5 bases lay outside the gene matches. The CDR3 has 18 residues. The CDR3 loop is CASSLGQGAGSGANVLTF. In DNA form, the CDR3 reads TGCGCCAGCAGCTTAGGACAGGGGGCAGGATCTGGGGCCAACGTCCTGACTTTC. The entire variable domain, with the rest obtained from reference TRBV5-1 and TRBJ2-6, is as follows: KAGVTQTPRYLIKTRGQQVTLSCSPISGHRSVSWYQQTPGQGLQFLFEYFSETQRNKGNFPGRFSGRQFSNSRSEMNVSTLELGDSALYLCASSLGQGAGSGANVLTFGAGSRLTVL.

The chain combines TRBV2 with TRBJ2-1; 9 nucleotides line up with TRBD1. The trim removed 6 bases at V and 4 bases at J, leaving 4 bases unmatched. Per the germline V gene, CDR1 is SNHLY and CDR2 is FYNNEI. The CDR3 sequence is 14 residues long. The DNA for the CDR3 is TGTGCCAGCAGAGCGGACAGGGGTTACAATGAGCAGTTCTTC. Its protein is CASRADRGYNEQFF.

This clonotype was picked up a small number of times. The chain joins TRBV15 to TRBJ2-5, with D possibly matching TRBD1 (6 bases). Near its end, the DNA agrees better with TRBJ2-7, so the J call may be wrong. The CDR3 runs 13 residues. Germline CDR1 and CDR2: LNHNV and YYDKDF (reference sequence). CDR3 bases: TGTGCCACCAGCAGAGATCAGGGGTTCGAGCAGTACTTC. It translates to CATSRDQGFEQYF.

In its sample, this clonotype was seen a few times. V gene TRBV13 combines with J gene TRBJ2-4, with D unresolved. There are 15 residues in the CDR3. V shed 5 bases and J shed 1 base, with 12 bases lying between them. Germline lookup yields CDR1 PRHDT and CDR2 FYEKMQ (reference sequence). The CDR3 loop is CASSLYRAAKNIQYF. The CDR3, as DNA: TGTGCCAGCAGCCTATACCGGGCGGCCAAAAACATTCAGTACTTC.

The chain uses TRBV7-9 and TRBJ2-5; 8 bases align to TRBD2. Trimming cost V 7 bases and J 5 bases; bases outside gene matches: 18. This CDR3 comprises 17 residues. Germline loops: CDR1 SEHNR, CDR2 FQNEAQ (reference sequence). CDR3 amino acids: CASTHRREASSVETQYF. In DNA form, the CDR3 reads TGTGCCAGCACCCATAGGCGGGAGGCGTCTTCCGTGGAGACCCAGTACTTC.

The CDR3 is CSARDQGRGGYGYTF. CDR3 DNA sequence: TGCAGTGCTAGAGATCAGGGCAGGGGGGGCTATGGCTACACCTTC. The chain employs TRBV20-1 and TRBJ1-2, with 7 nucleotides matching TRBD1. CDR3 length: 15 residues. The ends lost 0 bases at V and 4 bases at J; junction bases unmatched: 8. Germline CDR1 DFQATT, CDR2 SNEGSKA (reference sequence).